This T cell receptor beta chain derives from a study of T-cell reconstitution after alpha-beta-depleted transplantation in children. TCRbeta library construction was performed incorporating unique molecular identifiers. TCRdb processed the PCR reads anew with MiXCR; each CDR3 protein has one entry. The sample has around 380,000 distinct CDR3 sequences, roughly 10% seen once. This clonotype was counted between two and nine times. Sequencing used PBMCs from the stem cell graft donor, obtained from the stem cell graft. This TCR came from a human donor who donated a stem cell graft to a child with acute myeloid leukemia.

CDR3: CASSLAQLNEQFF. The CDR3 DNA follows: TGTGCCAGCAGCTTAGCACAGCTCAATGAGCAGTTCTTC. The chain uses TRBV7-6 and TRBJ2-1; D remains unclear. The V end lost 0 bases, the J end lost 6 bases, and 6 bases lay between the germline ends. Looked up from germline, CDR1 is SGHVS and CDR2 is FNYEAQ. This CDR3 has 13 amino acids.